This TCR beta chain was captured by sequencing in a study of shared clonotypes between healthy human individuals. At the level of the study: CD4 naive cells filled three plates per donor, CD4 memory three, CD8 naive two and CD8 memory one. General study findings and limits: Estimated richness was generally greater in naive than memory subsets.

TCRdb's table, derived via immunoSEQ multiplex PCR, lists solely in-frame clones and lacks some. The top ten clones hold about 0.41% of a sample with about 2.5 million clones, roughly 90% of them seen once. This clone has only one observation. The antigen is undetermined. V lost 8 bases and J lost 4, with 18 bases in between. Germline V CDR1 and CDR2: MDHEN, SYDVKM. The CDR3 is 14 residues long. The genes are TRBV28 and TRBJ2-7; D may be TRBD1 or TRBD2 (5 bases each). This clonotype was sampled from a man aged 18 to 29 in good health. Some clones in this sample may be carry-over from other donors' samples. The sample was naive CD4+ T cells from PBMCs. Regarding subset: CD45RA+ positively selected. In DNA, the CDR3 is TGTGCCAGCCTTCGGCTGGGACCTGGGTACGAGCAGTACTTC. Translated, it gives CASLRLGPGYEQYF.